Reported below is one T cell receptor beta chain. Its specificity is not known. Here immunoSEQ multiplex PCR was the method, and the copy in TCRdb shows in-frame clones only, minus some. The repertoire holds over 130,000 clones, with roughly nine tenths as singletons. The CDR3 covers 15 residues. The germline V gene encodes CDR1 SGHRS and CDR2 YFSETQ. J lost 6 bases, V lost 0 bases, and 6 bases had no gene match. This specimen belongs to a study of T cell responses to AZD1222 COVID-19 vaccine. Overall study results and limits: The sample set comprised mostly white British donors with more females, and clonal diversity was possibly underestimated.

The material was peripheral blood, obtained 28 days after the second AZD1222 dose. This receptor was identified in an adult who received the AZD1222 COVID-19 vaccine. The J gene is TRBJ1-2, the V gene TRBV5-1; 9 nucleotides agree with TRBD1. CDR3 in amino acids: CASSLEQGAINGYTF. Written as DNA, the CDR3 is TGCGCCAGCAGCTTGGAACAGGGGGCGATAAATGGCTACACCTTC.